A single T cell receptor beta chain is shown here with its context. Its target is unknown. The PCR was carried out with 60 Vbeta primers and 13 Jbeta primers. Some clones are missing from TCRdb's copy, which holds only in-frame ones; the method was immunoSEQ multiplex PCR. Of about 91,000 clones in the sample, 60% to 80% are singletons; the top ten hold about 1.2%. This CDR3 has 11 amino acids. Per germline, CDR1 SEHNR and CDR2 FQNEAQ (reference sequence). Trimming took 1 base from V and 11 from J, leaving 8 bases between them. The data belong to a study of cytomegalovirus exposure and HLA in healthy donors. Notes on the study in general: Most CMV-associated TCR beta chains appeared HLA-restricted in a later analysis.

The sample consisted of PBMCs. The source is a female donor in good health and CMV-seronegative. The chain combines TRBV7-9 with TRBJ1-1; maybe TRBD1 (5 bases). The CDR3 loop reads CASSLGQGAFF. For the CDR3, the DNA is TGTGCCAGCAGCTTAGGGCAGGGCGCTTTCTTT.